The source of this T cell receptor beta chain is a study of cytomegalovirus exposure and HLA in healthy donors. Amplification used 60 Vbeta primers and 13 Jbeta primers. Libraries were prepared by immunoSEQ multiplex PCR; TCRdb keeps only in-frame clonotypes and omits some of them. The sample shows 150,000 to 200,000 clones, 80% of them seen only once. Trimming cost V 1 base and J 5 bases, with 6 bases left between them. Germline assignment: CDR1 SGHTA and CDR2 FQGNSA. This CDR3 is built from 13 residues. General study results and limits: In a later analysis, specific HLA alleles were associated with around 17,000 TCR beta sequences at a 0.05 false discovery rate.

This clone appeared once. The antigen remains undetermined. This TCR was sampled from a boy younger than 18 in good health and CMV-seronegative. The sample was PBMCs. The chain employs TRBV7-2 and TRBJ2-1; D uncertain. The CDR3 DNA reads TGTGCCAGCAGCTTAGTAACGGACAATGAGCAGTTCTTC. Translation gives CASSLVTDNEQFF.